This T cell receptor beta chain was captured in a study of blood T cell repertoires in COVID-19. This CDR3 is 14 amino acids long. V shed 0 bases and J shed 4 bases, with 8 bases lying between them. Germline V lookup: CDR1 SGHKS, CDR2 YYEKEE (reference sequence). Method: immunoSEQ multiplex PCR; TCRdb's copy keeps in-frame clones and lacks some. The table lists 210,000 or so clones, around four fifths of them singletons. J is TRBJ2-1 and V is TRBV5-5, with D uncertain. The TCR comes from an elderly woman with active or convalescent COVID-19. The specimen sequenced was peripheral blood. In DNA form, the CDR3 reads TGTGCCAGCAGCTTGGCGGCAGCGTACAATGAGCAGTTCTTC. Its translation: CASSLAAAYNEQFF.